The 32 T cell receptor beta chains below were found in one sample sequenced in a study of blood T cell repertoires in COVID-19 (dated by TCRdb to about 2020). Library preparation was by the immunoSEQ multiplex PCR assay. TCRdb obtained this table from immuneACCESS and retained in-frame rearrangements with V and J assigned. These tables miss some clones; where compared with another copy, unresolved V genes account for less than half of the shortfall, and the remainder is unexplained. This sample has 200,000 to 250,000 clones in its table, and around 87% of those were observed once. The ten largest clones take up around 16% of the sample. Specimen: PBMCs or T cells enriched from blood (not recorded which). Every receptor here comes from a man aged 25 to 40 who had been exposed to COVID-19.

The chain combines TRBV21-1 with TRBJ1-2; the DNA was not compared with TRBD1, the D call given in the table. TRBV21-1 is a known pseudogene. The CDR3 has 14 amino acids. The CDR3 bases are TGTGCCAGCAGCCAAGAGGACAGTGCCTATGGCTACACCTTC. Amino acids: CASSQEDSAYGYTF.

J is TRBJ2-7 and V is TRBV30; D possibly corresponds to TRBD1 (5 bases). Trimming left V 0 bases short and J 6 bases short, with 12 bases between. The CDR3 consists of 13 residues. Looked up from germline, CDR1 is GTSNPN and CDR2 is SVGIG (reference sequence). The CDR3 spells CAWSVGRAGEQYF. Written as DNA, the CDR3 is TGTGCCTGGAGTGTTGGCAGGGCAGGCGAGCAGTACTTC.

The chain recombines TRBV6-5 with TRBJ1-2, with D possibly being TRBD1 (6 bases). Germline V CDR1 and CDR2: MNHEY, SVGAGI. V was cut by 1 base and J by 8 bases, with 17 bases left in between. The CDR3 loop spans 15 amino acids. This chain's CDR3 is CASSYWDNKGSGYTF. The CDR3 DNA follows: TGTGCCAGCAGTTACTGGGACAATAAGGGGTCAGGCTACACCTTC.

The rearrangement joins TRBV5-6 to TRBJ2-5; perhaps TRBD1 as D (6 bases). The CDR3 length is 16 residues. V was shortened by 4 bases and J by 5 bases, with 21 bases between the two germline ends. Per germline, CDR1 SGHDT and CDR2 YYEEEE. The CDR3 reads CASSLLGGATGETQYF. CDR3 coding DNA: TGTGCCAGCAGCCTCCTAGGGGGAGCAACAGGGGAGACCCAGTACTTC.

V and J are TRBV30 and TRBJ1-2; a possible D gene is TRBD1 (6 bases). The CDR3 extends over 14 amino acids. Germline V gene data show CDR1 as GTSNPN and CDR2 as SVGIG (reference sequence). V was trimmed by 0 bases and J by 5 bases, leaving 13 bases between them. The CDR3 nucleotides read TGTGCCTGGAGTGTCGGTTCAGGGGATTATGGCTACACCTTC. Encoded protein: CAWSVGSGDYGYTF.

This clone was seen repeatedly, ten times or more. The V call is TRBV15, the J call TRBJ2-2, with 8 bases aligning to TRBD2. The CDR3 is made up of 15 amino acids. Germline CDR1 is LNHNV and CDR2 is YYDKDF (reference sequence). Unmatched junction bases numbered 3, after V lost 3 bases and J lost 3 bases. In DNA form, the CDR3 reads TGTGCCACCAGCAGTGGGACTAGAGACACCGGGGAGCTGTTTTTT. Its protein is CATSSGTRDTGELFF.

CDR3 protein: CASSPAGGHQETQYF. In nucleotides, the CDR3 is TGTGCCAGCAGCCCCGCCGGGGGTCATCAAGAGACCCAGTACTTC. The chain recombines TRBV7-9 with TRBJ2-5; D perhaps matches TRBD2 (6 bases). Germline assignment: CDR1 SEHNR and CDR2 FQNEAQ (reference sequence). The CDR3 length is 15 residues. The V and J ends lost 5 bases and 2 bases respectively, with 15 bases between them.

The CDR3 loop is CATRDINEQYF. In DNA, the CDR3 is TGTGCCACCAGGGACATTAACGAGCAGTACTTC. V and J are TRBV19 and TRBJ2-7; D is possibly TRBD1 (6 bases). Germline V lookup: CDR1 LNHDA, CDR2 SQIVND (reference sequence). The CDR3 totals 11 residues. Trimming left V 10 bases short and J 5 bases short, with 12 bases between.

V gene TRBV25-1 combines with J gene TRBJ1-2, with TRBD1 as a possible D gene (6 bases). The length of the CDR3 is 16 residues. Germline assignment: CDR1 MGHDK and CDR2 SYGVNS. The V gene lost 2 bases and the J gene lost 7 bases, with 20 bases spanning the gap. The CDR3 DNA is TGTGCCAGCAGTGAACGGAACAGGGACCATAAAAGTGGCTACACCTTC. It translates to CASSERNRDHKSGYTF.

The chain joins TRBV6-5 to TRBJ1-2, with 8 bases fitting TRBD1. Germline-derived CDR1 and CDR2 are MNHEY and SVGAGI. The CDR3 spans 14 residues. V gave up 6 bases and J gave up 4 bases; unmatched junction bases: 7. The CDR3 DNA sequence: TGTGCCAGCAGGGACAGGGAGGGATTCTATGGCTACACCTTC. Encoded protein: CASRDREGFYGYTF.

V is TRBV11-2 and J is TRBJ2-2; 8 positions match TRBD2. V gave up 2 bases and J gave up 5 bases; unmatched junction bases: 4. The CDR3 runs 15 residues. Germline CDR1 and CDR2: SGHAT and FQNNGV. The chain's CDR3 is CASSLSSGSTGELFF. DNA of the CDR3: TGTGCCAGCAGCTTATCTAGCGGGTCGACCGGGGAGCTGTTTTTT.

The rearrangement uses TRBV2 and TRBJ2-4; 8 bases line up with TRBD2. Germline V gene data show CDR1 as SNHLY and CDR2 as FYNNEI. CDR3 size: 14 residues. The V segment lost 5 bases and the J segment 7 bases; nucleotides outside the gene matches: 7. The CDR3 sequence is CASSPQTSVNIQYF. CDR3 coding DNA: TGTGCCAGCAGTCCTCAGACTAGCGTCAACATTCAGTACTTC.

Here the CDR3 reads CASSLQGAYSYEQYF. The CDR3 nucleotides are TGTGCCAGCAGCTTACAGGGGGCTTATTCCTACGAGCAGTACTTC. The chain couples TRBV7-2 to TRBJ2-7, with 8 bases lining up with TRBD1. Germline V gene sequence: CDR1 SGHTA, CDR2 FQGNSA. CDR3 size: 15 residues. With 2 bases clipped from V and 1 base from J, the junction kept 4 bases outside the gene matches.

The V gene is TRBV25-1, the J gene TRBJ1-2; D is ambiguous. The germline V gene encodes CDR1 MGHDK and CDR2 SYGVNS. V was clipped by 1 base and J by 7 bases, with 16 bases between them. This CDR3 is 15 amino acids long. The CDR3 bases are TGTGCCAGCAGTGAATCCTCCGTATCCTATGGTGGCTACACCTTC. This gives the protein CASSESSVSYGGYTF.

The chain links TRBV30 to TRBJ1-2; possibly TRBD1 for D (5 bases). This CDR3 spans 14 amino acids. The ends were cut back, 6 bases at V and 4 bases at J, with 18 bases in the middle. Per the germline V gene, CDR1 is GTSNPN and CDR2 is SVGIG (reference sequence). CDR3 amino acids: CACPISRVGYGYTF. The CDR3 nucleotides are TGTGCCTGCCCCATATCCAGGGTTGGCTATGGCTACACCTTC.

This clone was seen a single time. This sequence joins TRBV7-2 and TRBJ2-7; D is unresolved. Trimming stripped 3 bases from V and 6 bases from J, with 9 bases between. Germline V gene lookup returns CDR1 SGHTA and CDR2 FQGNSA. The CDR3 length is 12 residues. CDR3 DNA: TGTGCCAGCAGCTTTCCGGGTAGCGAGCAGTACTTC. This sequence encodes CASSFPGSEQYF.

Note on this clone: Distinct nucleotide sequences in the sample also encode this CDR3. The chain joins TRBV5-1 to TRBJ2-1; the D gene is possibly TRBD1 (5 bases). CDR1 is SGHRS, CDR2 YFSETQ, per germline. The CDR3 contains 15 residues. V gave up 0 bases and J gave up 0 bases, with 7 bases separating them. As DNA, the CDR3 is TGCGCCAGCAGCTTGGGGGGCAGCTCCTACAATGAGCAGTTCTTC. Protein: CASSLGGSSYNEQFF. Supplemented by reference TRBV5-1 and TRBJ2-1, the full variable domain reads KAGVTQTPRYLIKTRGQQVTLSCSPISGHRSVSWYQQTPGQGLQFLFEYFSETQRNKGNFPGRFSGRQFSNSRSEMNVSTLELGDSALYLCASSLGGSSYNEQFFGPGTRLTVL.

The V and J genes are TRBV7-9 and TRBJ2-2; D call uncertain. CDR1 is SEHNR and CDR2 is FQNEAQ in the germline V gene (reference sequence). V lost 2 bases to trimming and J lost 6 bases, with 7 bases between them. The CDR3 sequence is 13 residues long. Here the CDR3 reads CASSLNEPGELFF. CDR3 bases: TGTGCCAGCAGCTTAAACGAGCCCGGGGAGCTGTTTTTT. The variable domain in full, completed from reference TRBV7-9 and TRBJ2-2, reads DTGVSQNPRHKITKRGQNVTFRCDPISEHNRLYWYRQTLGQGPEFLTYFQNEAQLEKSRLLSDRFSAERPKGSFSTLEIQRTEQGDSAMYLCASSLNEPGELFFGEGSRLTVL.

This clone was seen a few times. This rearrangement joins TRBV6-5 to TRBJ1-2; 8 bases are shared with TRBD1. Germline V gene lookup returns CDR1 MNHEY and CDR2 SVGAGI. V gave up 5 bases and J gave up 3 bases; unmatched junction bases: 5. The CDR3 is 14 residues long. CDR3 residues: CASSRTGWDYGYTF. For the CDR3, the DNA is TGTGCCAGCAGTAGGACAGGGTGGGACTATGGCTACACCTTC.

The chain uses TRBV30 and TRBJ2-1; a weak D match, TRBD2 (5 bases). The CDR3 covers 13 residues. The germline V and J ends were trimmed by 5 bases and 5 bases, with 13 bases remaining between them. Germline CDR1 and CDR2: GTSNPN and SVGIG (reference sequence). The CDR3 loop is CAWDPDFNNEQFF. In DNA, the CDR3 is TGTGCCTGGGATCCGGACTTTAACAATGAGCAGTTCTTC.

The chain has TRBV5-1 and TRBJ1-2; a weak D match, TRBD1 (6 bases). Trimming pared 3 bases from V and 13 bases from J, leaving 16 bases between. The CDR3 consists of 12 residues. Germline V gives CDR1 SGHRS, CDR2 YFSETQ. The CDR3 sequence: CASSSTGNAATF. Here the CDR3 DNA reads TGCGCCAGCAGCTCGACAGGTAATGCGGCCACCTTC. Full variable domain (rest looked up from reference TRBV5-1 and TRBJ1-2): KAGVTQTPRYLIKTRGQQVTLSCSPISGHRSVSWYQQTPGQGLQFLFEYFSETQRNKGNFPGRFSGRQFSNSRSEMNVSTLELGDSALYLCASSSTGNAATFGSGTRLTVV.

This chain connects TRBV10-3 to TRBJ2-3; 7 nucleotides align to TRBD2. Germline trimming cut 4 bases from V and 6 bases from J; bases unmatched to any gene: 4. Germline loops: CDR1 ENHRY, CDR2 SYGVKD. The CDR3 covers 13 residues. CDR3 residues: CAISAGEGDTQYF. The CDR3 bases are TGTGCCATCAGTGCGGGGGAGGGGGATACGCAGTATTTT.

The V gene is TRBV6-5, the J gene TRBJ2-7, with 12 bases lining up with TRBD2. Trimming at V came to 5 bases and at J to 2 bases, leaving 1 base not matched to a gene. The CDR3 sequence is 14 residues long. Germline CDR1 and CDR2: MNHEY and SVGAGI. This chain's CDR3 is CASSRTSGAYEQYF. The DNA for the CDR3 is TGTGCCAGCAGTCGGACTAGCGGGGCCTACGAGCAGTACTTC.

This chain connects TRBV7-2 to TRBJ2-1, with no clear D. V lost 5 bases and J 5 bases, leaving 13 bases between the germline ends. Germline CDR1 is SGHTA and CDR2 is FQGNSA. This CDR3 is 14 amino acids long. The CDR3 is CASSHRIKNNEQFF. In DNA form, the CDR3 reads TGTGCCAGCAGCCACAGAATCAAGAACAATGAGCAGTTCTTC.

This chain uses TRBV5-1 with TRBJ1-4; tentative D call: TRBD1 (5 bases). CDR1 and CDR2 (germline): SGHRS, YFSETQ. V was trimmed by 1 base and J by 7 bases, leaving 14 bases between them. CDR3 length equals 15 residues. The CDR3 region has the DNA TGCGCCAGCAGCTTGTCTGGACAATATAGTGAAAAACTGTTTTTT. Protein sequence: CASSLSGQYSEKLFF.

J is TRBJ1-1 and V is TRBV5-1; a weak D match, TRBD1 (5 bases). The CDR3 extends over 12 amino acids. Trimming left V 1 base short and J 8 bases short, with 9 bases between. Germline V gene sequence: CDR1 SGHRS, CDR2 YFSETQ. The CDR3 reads CASSLTGSEAFF. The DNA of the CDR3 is TGCGCCAGCAGCTTGACAGGTTCAGAAGCTTTCTTT.

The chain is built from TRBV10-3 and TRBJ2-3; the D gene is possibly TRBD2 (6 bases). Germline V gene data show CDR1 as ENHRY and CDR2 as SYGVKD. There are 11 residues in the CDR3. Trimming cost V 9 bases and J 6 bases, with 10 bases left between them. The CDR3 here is CAMAAGDTQYF. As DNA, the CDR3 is TGTGCCATGGCGGCGGGGGATACGCAGTATTTT.

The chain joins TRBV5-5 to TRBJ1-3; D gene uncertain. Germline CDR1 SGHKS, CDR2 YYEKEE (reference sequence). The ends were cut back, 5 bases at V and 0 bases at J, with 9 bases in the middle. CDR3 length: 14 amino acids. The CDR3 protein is CASSVLSSGNTIYF. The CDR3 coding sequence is TGTGCCAGCAGTGTACTGAGCTCTGGAAACACCATATATTTT. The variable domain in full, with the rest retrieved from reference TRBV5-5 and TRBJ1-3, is DAGVTQSPTHLIKTRGQQVTLRCSPISGHKSVSWYQQVLGQGPQFIFQYYEKEERGRGNFPDRFSARQFPNYSSELNVNALLLGDSALYLCASSVLSSGNTIYFGEGSWLTVV.

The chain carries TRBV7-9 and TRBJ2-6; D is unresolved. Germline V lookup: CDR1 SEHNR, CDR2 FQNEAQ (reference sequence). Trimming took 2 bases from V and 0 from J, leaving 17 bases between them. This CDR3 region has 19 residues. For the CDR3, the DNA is TGTGCCAGCAGCTTAAGTTTGAACACCTTCGTCTCTGGGGCCAACGTCCTGACTTTC. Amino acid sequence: CASSLSLNTFVSGANVLTF. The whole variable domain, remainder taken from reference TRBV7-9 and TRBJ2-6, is DTGVSQNPRHKITKRGQNVTFRCDPISEHNRLYWYRQTLGQGPEFLTYFQNEAQLEKSRLLSDRFSAERPKGSFSTLEIQRTEQGDSAMYLCASSLSLNTFVSGANVLTFGAGSRLTVL.

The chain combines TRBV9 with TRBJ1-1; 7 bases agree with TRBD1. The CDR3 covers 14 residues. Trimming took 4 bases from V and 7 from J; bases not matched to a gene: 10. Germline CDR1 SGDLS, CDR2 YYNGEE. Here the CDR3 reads CASSLTQTGLEAFF. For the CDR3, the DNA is TGTGCCAGCAGCCTCACCCAGACAGGGCTTGAAGCTTTCTTT.

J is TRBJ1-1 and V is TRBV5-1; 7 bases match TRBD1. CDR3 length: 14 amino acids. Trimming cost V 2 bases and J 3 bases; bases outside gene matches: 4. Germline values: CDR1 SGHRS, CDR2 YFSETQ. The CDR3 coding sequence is TGCGCCAGCAGCTTCGTAACAGGGGACACTGAAGCTTTCTTT. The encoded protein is CASSFVTGDTEAFF.

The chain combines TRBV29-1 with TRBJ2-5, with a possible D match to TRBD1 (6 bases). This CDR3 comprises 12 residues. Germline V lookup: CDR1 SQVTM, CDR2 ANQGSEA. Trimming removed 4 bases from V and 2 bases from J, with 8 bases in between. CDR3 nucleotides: TGCAGCGTTGGAGGACAGCAAGAGACCCAGTACTTC. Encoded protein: CSVGGQQETQYF.